This note documents a single T cell receptor (beta chain) sequence. Its antigen is unknown. Base quality data are lacking; no much larger clone is found one base away. The data were taken from a study of CD8 T cells in Susac syndrome (dated by TCRdb to between 2018 and 2021). Concerning the study at large: Among the sequenced Susac syndrome patients, more than five had clinically active disease and 8 or 9 were in clinical remission. CD8+ T cell repertoire clonality was compared between some 13 healthy donors, roughly 14 Susac syndrome patients and approximately 16 multiple sclerosis patients. Whether CD8+ T cell activation and differentiation in Susac syndrome was antigen driven was tested using repertoire sequencing. At blood withdrawal, Susac syndrome patients were either therapy-naive, taking corticosteroids (in some cases with IVIg as well), or taking IVIg alone.

Study-wide conclusions, independent of this receptor: CD8+ repertoires in Susac syndrome showed clonal expansion, which was highest in CD8+ TEMRA cells and was greater in clinically active patients than in remitting patients. In the total CD8+ and CD8+ TEMRA repertoires, roughly 15 and five Susac-specific public clones, respectively, were identified. The study acknowledged that relatively few individuals were included in the TCR sequencing and HLA analysis.

High-throughput TCR beta sequencing profiled peripheral blood CD8+ and CD4+ T cells from healthy donors, Susac syndrome patients and multiple sclerosis patients. The Susac syndrome patients fulfilled recently defined diagnostic criteria for either definite or probable disease. Bulk CD8+ and CD4+ T cells were purified by magnetic negative isolation, while CD8+ TEMRA cells were enriched using FACS. Blood was collected in EDTA tubes and processed within 24 hours, with PBMCs isolated through density gradient centrifugation. PBMCs intended for TCR sequencing were cryopreserved in liquid nitrogen and were subsequently thawed in a 37 degrees C water bath. The sorted or isolated CD4+, CD8+ and CD8+ TEMRA cells reached a purity of at least 90%. RNA was extracted using the RNeasy kit, and roughly 0.45 to 1 ug of the RNA was reverse transcribed with random hexamers. The immunoSEQ multiplex PCR assay, which covers 54 Vbeta and 13 Jbeta segments, was used to amplify TCR beta CDR3 regions. PCR amplification bias was corrected by using a synthetic template baseline for primer optimization and computational correction. The study's processing was this. Reads were assigned to V, D and J genes according to IMGT and analyzed in immunoSEQ Analyzer, with only productive sequences retained. To calculate clonality, Shannon entropy was normalized by log2 of the number of productive unique sequences and then subtracted from one. For each patient and control, public and private clones were evaluated within the 100 most prevalent clones. Clones were defined as Susac-specific when absent from the healthy and MS cohorts, from 1,000 to 1,100 published viral clones and from other ImmuneACCESS disease sequences. TCRdb trimmed public reads at Q25 via fastp, called clones via MiXCR and kept in-frame beta chains. Rows are combined by CDR3 protein, so each entry shows the most common genes and DNA. The V and J calls reflect TCRdb's pipeline rather than the authors' work. In all, the sample holds tens of thousands of distinct CDR3 sequences, and about 94% of those were seen once. Of the sample, approximately 0.65% is held by the ten largest clones.

Based on the germline V gene, the CDR1 and CDR2 sequences are SNHLY and FYNNEI. The CDR3 contains 12 residues, cysteine and phenylalanine counted. Here the CDR3 DNA is all that survives: 36 bases in frame from base 1. Trimming at the junction amounts to 4 bases on V and 4 bases on J, and the germline ends lie 7 bases apart. The chain uses TRBV2 and TRBJ1-1; the D gene cannot be named for sure. Material for sequencing was CD8+ T cells from PBMCs. The sequence derives from a human donor with Susac syndrome. The nucleotides read TGTGCCAGCAGTGCCTGGGGCACTGAAGCTTTCTTT. It is translated as CASSAWGTEAFF.